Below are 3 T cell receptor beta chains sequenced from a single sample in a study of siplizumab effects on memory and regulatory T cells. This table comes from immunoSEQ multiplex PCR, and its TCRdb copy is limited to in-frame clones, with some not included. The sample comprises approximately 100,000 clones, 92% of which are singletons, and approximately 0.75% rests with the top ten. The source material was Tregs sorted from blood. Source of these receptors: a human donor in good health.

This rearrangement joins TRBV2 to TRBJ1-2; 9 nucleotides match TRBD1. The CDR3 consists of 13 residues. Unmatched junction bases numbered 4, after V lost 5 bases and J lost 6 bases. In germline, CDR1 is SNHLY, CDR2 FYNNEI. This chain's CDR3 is CASSRTGADGYTF. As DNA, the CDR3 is TGTGCCAGCAGTCGGACAGGGGCTGATGGCTACACCTTC.

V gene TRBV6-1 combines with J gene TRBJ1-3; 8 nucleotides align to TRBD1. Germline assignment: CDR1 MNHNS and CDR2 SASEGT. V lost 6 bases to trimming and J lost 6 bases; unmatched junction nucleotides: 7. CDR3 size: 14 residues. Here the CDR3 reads CASRAGTGINTIYF. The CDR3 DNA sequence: TGTGCCAGCAGGGCCGGGACAGGTATAAACACCATATATTTT.

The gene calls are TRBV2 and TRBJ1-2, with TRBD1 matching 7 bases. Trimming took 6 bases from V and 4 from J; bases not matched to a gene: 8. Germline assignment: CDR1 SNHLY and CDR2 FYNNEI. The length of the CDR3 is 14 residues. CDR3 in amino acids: CASREQGRSYGYTF. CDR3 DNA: TGTGCCAGCAGGGAACAGGGGCGGAGCTATGGCTACACCTTC.